Below, 16 T cell receptor beta chains from the same sample are listed, as sequenced in a study of T cells after somatic rescue of genetic block. The method was immunoSEQ multiplex PCR; TCRdb's version includes in-frame clones alone and lacks a portion of them. The repertoire holds tens of thousands of clones, with about 91% as singletons. Material: peripheral blood mononuclear cells (PBMCs). The receptor source for this set is a man aged 40-49 years.

The V call is TRBV2, the J call TRBJ1-5, with D unclear. The germline CDR1 and CDR2 sequences are SNHLY and FYNNEI. The CDR3 has 13 amino acids. Trimming stripped 2 bases from V and 7 bases from J, with 9 bases between. The CDR3 is CASSEWGGQPQHF. CDR3 bases: TGTGCCAGCAGTGAATGGGGAGGGCAGCCCCAGCATTTT.

This rearrangement joins TRBV20-1 to TRBJ2-5; tentative D call: TRBD2 (5 bases). The CDR3 has 11 amino acids. From germline, CDR1 is DFQATT and CDR2 SNEGSKA (reference sequence). Trimming cost V 6 bases and J 4 bases, with 9 bases left between them. For the CDR3, the DNA is TGCAGTGCCGGACGGGGAGAGACCCAGTACTTC. Translation gives CSAGRGETQYF.

This clone was seen just once. This chain connects TRBV28 to TRBJ1-5; no clear D. The length of the CDR3 is 12 residues. Trimming removed 2 bases from V and 4 bases from J, with 3 bases in between. Germline CDR1 reads MDHEN; CDR2 reads SYDVKM. The CDR3 region has the DNA TGTGCCAGCAGTTTAAAAAATCAGCCCCAGCATTTT. This gives the protein CASSLKNQPQHF.

The chain has TRBV29-1 and TRBJ2-7; the match to TRBD2 covers 11 bases. Germline lookup yields CDR1 SQVTM and CDR2 ANQGSEA. The CDR3 spans 15 residues. Trimming at V came to 4 bases and at J to 3 bases, leaving 8 bases not matched to a gene. The CDR3 reads CSVVGTSGRVYEQYF. The CDR3 bases are TGCAGCGTTGTCGGCACTAGCGGGAGAGTCTACGAGCAGTACTTC.

This chain uses TRBV4-1 with TRBJ2-5; 7 bases are a match to TRBD1. V shed 3 bases, J shed 4 bases, and the junction held 11 bases outside the gene matches. The CDR3 loop spans 16 amino acids. From germline, CDR1 is MGHRA and CDR2 YSYEKL. CDR3 DNA sequence: TGCGCCAGCAGCCACCCCGGGCCTAACAGGGGAGAGACCCAGTACTTC. It specifies CASSHPGPNRGETQYF.

The chain carries TRBV7-6 and TRBJ1-1; TRBD1 matches at 8 bases. V lost 0 bases to trimming and J lost 4 bases; unmatched junction nucleotides: 1. Germline loops: CDR1 SGHVS, CDR2 FNYEAQ. This CDR3 region has 14 residues. DNA of the CDR3: TGTGCCAGCAGCTTAGCTGACAGGGGCACTGAAGCTTTCTTT. It encodes CASSLADRGTEAFF.

J is TRBJ2-2 and V is TRBV7-9; D tentatively reads TRBD1 or TRBD2 (5 bases each). V was pared by 5 bases and J by 2 bases, with 18 bases between. Germline V gene lookup returns CDR1 SEHNR and CDR2 FQNEAQ (reference sequence). The CDR3 runs to 17 residues. The CDR3 nucleotides are TGTGCCAGCAGCCAACGCGAAATGGGACCTAACACCGGGGAGCTGTTTTTT. Amino acids: CASSQREMGPNTGELFF.

The rearrangement links TRBV7-8 to TRBJ2-5, with 7 bases identical to TRBD2. CDR3 length equals 14 residues. The germline gives CDR1 SGHVS, CDR2 FQNEAQ. Unmatched junction bases numbered 3, after V lost 3 bases and J lost 2 bases. The CDR3 DNA is TGTGCCAGCAGCTTTAGGACTAGACAAGAGACCCAGTACTTC. Its protein is CASSFRTRQETQYF.

The chain employs TRBV6-6 and TRBJ1-5; D might be TRBD1 (5 bases). This CDR3 comprises 16 residues. The ends were cut back, 2 bases at V and 0 bases at J, with 11 bases in the middle. Germline V gene sequence: CDR1 MNHNY, CDR2 SVGAGI (reference sequence). DNA for the CDR3: TGTGCCAGCAGTTACGGGCGACAGTATAGCAATCAGCCCCAGCATTTT. This encodes CASSYGRQYSNQPQHF.

The rearrangement links TRBV21-1 to TRBJ2-7; the table's D call, TRBD2, has no DNA check behind it. TRBV21-1 counts as a pseudogene. CDR3 length: 14 residues. The CDR3 DNA sequence: TGTGCCAGCAGCAACAGACGGAGCTCCTACGAGCAGTACTTC. Translation: CASSNRRSSYEQYF.

J is TRBJ2-3 and V is TRBV12-5; D call uncertain. This CDR3 region has 14 residues. V was clipped by 3 bases and J by 5 bases, with 12 bases between them. Germline V gene lookup returns CDR1 LGHNT and CDR2 FRNRAP. The CDR3 coding sequence is TGTGCTAGTGGTTTTTCGGGTTCGGGAGATACGCAGTATTTT. It is translated as CASGFSGSGDTQYF.

The gene calls are TRBV27 and TRBJ2-5; TRBD2 might be the D (5 bases). Germline lookup yields CDR1 MNHEY and CDR2 SMNVEV (reference sequence). V dropped 6 bases and J dropped 9 bases, with 23 bases sitting between them. The CDR3 is 15 residues long. The CDR3 reads CASSQTLVELGPQYF. As DNA, the CDR3 is TGTGCCAGCAGCCAAACCCTCGTGGAACTAGGTCCCCAGTACTTC.

The chain couples TRBV9 to TRBJ2-1; 7 nucleotides line up with TRBD2. CDR3 size: 20 residues. The germline CDR1 and CDR2 sequences are SGDLS and YYNGEE. V was clipped by 0 bases and J by 0 bases; unmatched bases: 15. CDR3 sequence: CASSVDPAEGAGSSYNEQFF. CDR3 sequence (DNA): TGTGCCAGCAGCGTAGATCCAGCCGAGGGAGCGGGGTCCTCCTACAATGAGCAGTTCTTC.

This chain uses TRBV4-1 with TRBJ1-2, with a possible D match to TRBD1 (6 bases). The germline gives CDR1 MGHRA, CDR2 YSYEKL. Trimming left V 4 bases short and J 3 bases short, with 15 bases between. The CDR3 totals 15 residues. CDR3 nucleotides: TGCGCCAGCAGCCGAGGACAGTTGGTCGACTATGGCTACACCTTC. This sequence encodes CASSRGQLVDYGYTF.

The V call is TRBV30, the J call TRBJ1-2, with D possibly being TRBD1 (6 bases). The CDR3 extends over 13 amino acids. CDR1 is GTSNPN and CDR2 is SVGIG in the germline V gene (reference sequence). V was shortened by 2 bases and J by 3 bases, with 10 bases between the two germline ends. This CDR3 is CAWSQGQDYGYTF. The CDR3 nucleotides are TGTGCCTGGAGTCAGGGGCAGGACTATGGCTACACCTTC.

This rearrangement joins TRBV2 to TRBJ1-2; possibly TRBD1 for D (6 bases). The CDR3 is 12 residues long. CDR1 and CDR2 from the germline V gene are SNHLY and FYNNEI. The V and J ends lost 4 bases and 6 bases respectively, with 9 bases between them. CDR3 sequence: CASSANRDGYTF. As DNA, the CDR3 is TGTGCCAGCAGTGCCAACAGGGATGGCTACACCTTC.